Following are 12 T cell receptor beta chains from one sample sequenced in a study of blood T cell repertoires in COVID-19. The repertoire was sequenced with immunoSEQ multiplex PCR; TCRdb's copy has only in-frame clones and lacks some. Of 90,000 to 110,000 clones detected, roughly 80% appear once; the ten largest clones hold roughly a fifth. The sequenced material came from peripheral blood. These receptors came from a woman aged 70 to 79 with acute or convalescent COVID-19.

The rearrangement joins TRBV9 to TRBJ2-6; no clear D. The CDR3 covers 15 residues. Trimming took off 4 bases at V and 1 base at J, with 9 bases between the two ends. From germline, CDR1 is SGDLS and CDR2 YYNGEE. The CDR3 DNA follows: TGTGCCAGCAGCCTACGTATATCTGGGGCCAACGTCCTGACTTTC. As protein: CASSLRISGANVLTF.

V gene TRBV7-9 combines with J gene TRBJ1-2; the D gene is possibly TRBD1 (5 bases). V shed 5 bases and J shed 8 bases, with 9 bases lying between them. Germline assignment: CDR1 SEHNR and CDR2 FQNEAQ (reference sequence). This CDR3 has 11 residues. CDR3 nucleotides: TGTGCCAGCAGCACGGACACGGGCTACACCTTC. Protein sequence: CASSTDTGYTF.

This sequence joins TRBV20-1 and TRBJ1-1, with 7 bases lining up with TRBD1. The CDR3 runs 11 residues. CDR1 and CDR2 from the germline V gene are DFQATT and SNEGSKA (reference sequence). CDR3 sequence: CAPGGNTEAFF. Written as DNA, the CDR3 is TGCGCCCCAGGGGGGAACACTGAAGCTTTCTTT.

This clone was found a few times. The chain links TRBV7-2 to TRBJ2-5; a possible D gene is TRBD2 (5 bases). V lost 3 bases and J lost 2, with 7 bases in between. Germline CDR1 and CDR2: SGHTA and FQGNSA. The CDR3 spans 13 residues. For the CDR3, the DNA is TGTGCCAGCAGCTTTGTAGCGCAAGAGACCCAGTACTTC. It encodes CASSFVAQETQYF.

V is TRBV3-1 (or the pseudogene TRBV3-2) and J is TRBJ1-6; possible D gene TRBD1, 6 bases. This CDR3 contains 13 residues. V was cut by 5 bases and J by 8 bases, with 10 bases left in between. Germline V gene sequence: CDR1 LGHDT, CDR2 YNNKEL (reference sequence). In DNA form, the CDR3 reads TGTGCCAGCAGCATCAACAGGGATTCACCCCTCCACTTT. The encoded protein is CASSINRDSPLHF.

V is TRBV7-2 and J is TRBJ2-5; TRBD2 matches 11 bases. CDR3 size: 18 residues. From germline, CDR1 is SGHTA and CDR2 FQGNSA. Losses at the gene ends were 5 bases for V and 7 bases for J; bases not matched to a gene: 18. The CDR3 region is CASSPRPLAGDPKGTQYF. The CDR3 nucleotides read TGTGCCAGCAGCCCTCGGCCACTAGCGGGGGACCCCAAGGGGACCCAGTACTTC.

V gene TRBV28 combines with J gene TRBJ1-2; D is uncertain. CDR1 is MDHEN and CDR2 is SYDVKM in the germline V gene. The CDR3 contains 12 residues. The V end was cut by 6 bases, the J end by 8 bases, with 13 bases between. CDR3 bases: TGTGCCAGCAGCCTTACAACAGAGGGCTACACCTTC. Translated, it gives CASSLTTEGYTF.

J is TRBJ2-7 and V is TRBV4-3; 7 bases match TRBD2. With 4 bases clipped from V and 0 bases from J, the junction kept 0 bases outside the gene matches. Germline lookup yields CDR1 LGHNA and CDR2 YSLEER. The CDR3 extends over 13 amino acids. The chain's CDR3 is CASSRGGSYEQYF. CDR3 coding DNA: TGCGCCAGCAGCCGGGGGGGCTCCTACGAGCAGTACTTC.

The chain has TRBV6-5 and TRBJ1-5, with D perhaps matching TRBD1 (6 bases). Per germline, CDR1 MNHEY and CDR2 SVGAGI. V lost 8 bases, J lost 7 bases, and 15 bases lay in between. The CDR3 length is 13 residues. CDR3 protein: CASAAGDRQPQHF. In nucleotides, the CDR3 is TGTGCCAGCGCCGCAGGGGACCGCCAGCCCCAGCATTTT.

CDR3 coding DNA: TGTGCCAGCAGCTCCGGGACAGGGATGGGCCCGAGCTACGAGCAGTACTTC. As protein: CASSSGTGMGPSYEQYF. The chain uses TRBV7-9 and TRBJ2-7; 9 bases match TRBD1. The CDR3 is made up of 17 amino acids. The ends lost 4 bases at V and 3 bases at J; junction bases unmatched: 13. Looked up from germline, CDR1 is SEHNR and CDR2 is FQNEAQ (reference sequence).

This chain links TRBV5-1 with TRBJ2-5; TRBD1 might be the D (6 bases). The V and J ends lost 6 bases and 5 bases respectively, with 11 bases between them. CDR3 length: 12 residues. In germline, CDR1 is SGHRS, CDR2 YFSETQ. The DNA for the CDR3 is TGCGCCAGCAAGGGCAGGGGTGAGACCCAGTACTTC. It translates to CASKGRGETQYF.

The chain employs TRBV18 and TRBJ1-2; TRBD1 matches at 8 bases. The CDR3 has 15 amino acids. V lost 2 bases and J lost 6; bases outside the gene matches: 8. Germline V lookup: CDR1 KGHSH, CDR2 LQKENI. CDR3 loop: CASSPIRQGANGYTF. The CDR3 DNA is TGTGCCAGCTCACCAATTCGCCAGGGGGCTAATGGCTACACCTTC.